What follows are 30 T cell receptor beta chains derived from one specimen sequenced in a study of T cell responses to AZD1222 COVID-19 vaccine. Assay used: immunoSEQ multiplex PCR; TCRdb lists only in-frame clones, some missing. The sample has more than 150,000 clones; just under 90% are singletons. The source was peripheral blood, collected on day 0 of AZD1222 vaccination. These receptors were taken from an adult in good health.

Here the CDR3 DNA reads TGTGCCAACTCCCCTTGGGGGAGGGGTAATGAAAAACTGTTTTTT. This encodes CANSPWGRGNEKLFF. V gene TRBV2 combines with J gene TRBJ1-4; TRBD1 is a possible D gene (5 bases). The germline gives CDR1 SNHLY, CDR2 FYNNEI. The V gene lost 10 bases and the J gene lost 4 bases, with 19 bases spanning the gap. The length of the CDR3 is 15 residues.

This chain links TRBV21-1 with TRBJ1-5; the DNA was not compared with TRBD1, the D call given in the table. TRBV21-1 is a listed pseudogene. CDR3 length: 15 residues. The CDR3 region is CASSKQGAPWQPQHF. CDR3 nucleotide sequence: TGTGCCAGCAGCAAACAGGGGGCACCGTGGCAGCCCCAGCATTTT.

The chain couples TRBV6-5 to TRBJ1-6, with 8 positions matching TRBD1. Per germline, CDR1 MNHEY and CDR2 SVGAGI. V shed 5 bases, J shed 5 bases, and the junction held 5 bases outside the gene matches. The CDR3 has 15 amino acids. The CDR3, as DNA: TGTGCCAGCAGTCCCCTGACAGGGGATAATTCACCCCTCCACTTT. Translation: CASSPLTGDNSPLHF.

The chain carries TRBV6-6 and TRBJ1-2; D not resolved. V was cut by 4 bases and J by 3 bases, with 12 bases left in between. CDR3 length: 14 amino acids. From germline, CDR1 is MNHNY and CDR2 SVGAGI (reference sequence). The CDR3 sequence: CASSSPPEDYGYTF. The CDR3 DNA sequence: TGTGCCAGCAGTTCACCCCCGGAGGACTATGGCTACACCTTC.

The chain is built from TRBV6-5 and TRBJ1-3; 7 bases line up with TRBD1. From germline, CDR1 is MNHEY and CDR2 SVGAGI. This CDR3 is 15 amino acids long. With V trimmed by 6 bases and J by 0 bases, 5 bases remained unmatched. The CDR3 region is CASRAGQSSGNTIYF. The DNA of the CDR3 is TGTGCCAGCAGGGCGGGACAGAGCTCTGGAAACACCATATATTTT.

The chain is built from TRBV4-1 and TRBJ2-1; 9 bases map to TRBD1. Per the germline V gene, CDR1 is MGHRA and CDR2 is YSYEKL. Trimming at V came to 4 bases and at J to 7 bases, leaving 8 bases not matched to a gene. The CDR3 runs 15 residues. This CDR3 is CASSRTGGFGNEQFF. In DNA, the CDR3 is TGCGCCAGCAGCCGAACAGGGGGCTTTGGAAATGAGCAGTTCTTC.

A single count supports this clone. The rearrangement uses TRBV7-9 and TRBJ1-5, with 7 nucleotides matching TRBD1. The CDR3 has 15 residues. Trimming at V came to 5 bases and at J to 0 bases, leaving 4 bases not matched to a gene. Germline CDR1 and CDR2: SEHNR and FQNEAQ (reference sequence). The CDR3 DNA follows: TGTGCCAGCAGCCAGGGACAGAGTAGCAATCAGCCCCAGCATTTT. It codes for CASSQGQSSNQPQHF.

This rearrangement joins TRBV7-8 to TRBJ1-6; 8 positions match TRBD1. This CDR3 is 16 amino acids long. Per the germline V gene, CDR1 is SGHVS and CDR2 is FQNEAQ. The V segment lost 5 bases and the J segment 9 bases; nucleotides outside the gene matches: 12. CDR3 residues: CASSLGQGGRISPLHF. In DNA, the CDR3 is TGTGCCAGCAGCCTCGGACAGGGTGGGAGAATTTCACCCCTCCACTTT.

About this clone: Other DNA sequences within the sample encode an identical CDR3. This chain uses TRBV7-2 with TRBJ2-7, with 8 positions matching TRBD2. V shed 5 bases and J 2 bases; nucleotides not matched to a gene: 8. The germline CDR1 and CDR2 sequences are SGHTA and FQGNSA. The CDR3 covers 15 residues. For the CDR3, the DNA is TGTGCCAGCAGCCCTCCAGCGGGAGCTGCCTACGAGCAGTACTTC. This gives the protein CASSPPAGAAYEQYF.

The genes are TRBV24-1 and TRBJ1-2, with TRBD1 matching 9 bases. The ends lost 6 bases at V and 5 bases at J; junction bases unmatched: 9. CDR3 length equals 15 residues. CDR1 is KGHDR and CDR2 is SFDVKD in the germline V gene. The CDR3 reads CATSPGTGRDYGYTF. CDR3 sequence (DNA): TGTGCCACCAGTCCAGGGACAGGGAGGGATTATGGCTACACCTTC.

J is TRBJ2-1 and V is TRBV9; 9 bases align to TRBD2. The V gene end was trimmed by 4 bases and the J gene end by 0 bases; junction bases not matched to a gene: 2. The germline V gene has CDR1 SGDLS and CDR2 YYNGEE. CDR3 length: 15 amino acids. The CDR3 spells CASSFSGSSYNEQFF. CDR3 in DNA: TGTGCCAGCAGCTTTAGCGGGAGCTCCTACAATGAGCAGTTCTTC.

In this sample, this clone turned up once. The chain is built from TRBV18 and TRBJ2-1, with 11 bases aligning to TRBD1. Germline V CDR1 and CDR2: KGHSH, LQKENI. J gave up 0 bases and V 2 bases, and 9 bases lay outside the gene matches. This CDR3 comprises 19 residues. The DNA for the CDR3 is TGTGCCAGCTCACCATACGGACAGGGGGCGGGAAGCTCCTACAATGAGCAGTTCTTC. Its translation is CASSPYGQGAGSSYNEQFF.

The rearrangement uses TRBV7-2 and TRBJ2-2, with 7 bases matching TRBD2. Germline loops: CDR1 SGHTA, CDR2 FQGNSA. Losses at the gene ends were 2 bases for V and 0 bases for J; bases not matched to a gene: 3. The CDR3 runs 16 residues. In nucleotides, the CDR3 is TGTGCCAGCAGCTTATTCGGGGGGACGAACACCGGGGAGCTGTTTTTT. This codes for CASSLFGGTNTGELFF.

This chain's CDR3 is CASREDPGGPSYGYTF. In DNA, the CDR3 is TGTGCCAGCAGAGAAGACCCGGGAGGCCCGAGCTATGGCTACACCTTC. The V gene is TRBV5-4, the J gene TRBJ1-2, with D unresolved. V dropped 5 bases and J dropped 4 bases, with 21 bases sitting between them. Germline V CDR1 and CDR2: SGHNT, YYREEE (reference sequence). The CDR3 has 16 residues.

V usage is TRBV7-9 and J usage is TRBJ2-3; D call uncertain. V was pared by 7 bases and J by 4 bases, with 9 bases between. Germline CDR1 SEHNR, CDR2 FQNEAQ (reference sequence). The CDR3 contains 12 residues. The chain's CDR3 is CASTDPADTQYF. The CDR3, as DNA: TGTGCCAGCACCGATCCTGCAGATACGCAGTATTTT.

In its sample, this clone was seen once. This sequence joins TRBV19 and TRBJ1-3, with 7 bases aligning to TRBD1. Germline CDR1 is LNHDA and CDR2 is SQIVND (reference sequence). CDR3 length: 16 amino acids. The J segment lost 4 bases and the V segment lost 5 bases, leaving 11 bases of the junction unmatched. The CDR3 coding sequence is TGTGCCAGTAGTGCGATTACAGGGGCAGGAGGAAACACCATATATTTT. This gives the protein CASSAITGAGGNTIYF.

This clone was counted a single time. The genes are TRBV19 and TRBJ2-5; the D gene is possibly TRBD1 (6 bases). V lost 5 bases and J lost 4, with 20 bases in between. CDR3 length equals 16 residues. Germline loops: CDR1 LNHDA, CDR2 SQIVND (reference sequence). The CDR3 DNA reads TGTGCCAGTAGTCAGGGGCCAGGGGTATACGCAGAGACCCAGTACTTC. Amino acids: CASSQGPGVYAETQYF.

CDR3 sequence: CASSLGRTGSYGYTF. In nucleotides, the CDR3 is TGCGCCAGCAGCCTCGGCCGGACAGGAAGCTATGGCTACACCTTC. The rearrangement links TRBV5-1 to TRBJ1-2; 7 bases map to TRBD1. V dropped 4 bases and J dropped 4; count of bases not matched to a gene: 10. Per the germline V gene, CDR1 is SGHRS and CDR2 is YFSETQ. The CDR3 spans 15 residues.

The chain joins TRBV7-3 to TRBJ2-2; 8 bases are shared with TRBD1. Germline CDR1 is SGHTA and CDR2 is FQGTGA. The V segment lost 5 bases and the J segment 5 bases; nucleotides outside the gene matches: 7. This CDR3 has 15 residues. DNA for the CDR3: TGTGCCAGCAGCCCTGATAACAGGGGGACCGGGGAGCTGTTTTTT. This translates into CASSPDNRGTGELFF.

The rearrangement uses TRBV29-1 and TRBJ2-7; D may be TRBD2 (5 bases). Germline assignment: CDR1 SQVTM and CDR2 ANQGSEA. The CDR3 consists of 13 residues. V was trimmed by 5 bases and J by 6 bases, leaving 17 bases between them. The CDR3 DNA reads as TGCAGCGTTCGTCGTCTCCTTGGAGGCGAGCAGTACTTC. It yields the protein CSVRRLLGGEQYF.

The V and J genes are TRBV5-1 and TRBJ1-2, with 11 bases matching TRBD1. CDR3 length equals 14 residues. Germline V gives CDR1 SGHRS, CDR2 YFSETQ. The J segment lost 4 bases and the V segment lost 3 bases, leaving 2 bases of the junction unmatched. The CDR3 is CASSSGQGAYGYTF. The CDR3 DNA reads as TGCGCCAGCAGCTCCGGACAGGGGGCCTATGGCTACACCTTC.

This clone was detected once. This chain links TRBV7-9 with TRBJ2-7; D perhaps matches TRBD2 (6 bases). The CDR3 consists of 15 residues. Germline V gene data show CDR1 as SEHNR and CDR2 as FQNEAQ (reference sequence). Trimming took 1 base from V and 3 from J, leaving 13 bases between them. The CDR3 protein is CASSLGISGYYEQYF. DNA for the CDR3: TGTGCCAGCAGCTTAGGTATTAGCGGATACTACGAGCAGTACTTC.

CDR3 loop: CASSQDGQSYNEQFF. Here the CDR3 DNA reads TGTGCCAGCAGTCAGGACGGACAATCCTACAATGAGCAGTTCTTC. This sequence joins TRBV6-5 and TRBJ2-1, with D possibly TRBD1 on 5 matching bases. CDR1 is MNHEY and CDR2 is SVGAGI in the germline V gene. Between the trimmed V and J ends, which lost 5 bases and 1 base, there was a span of 12 bases. This CDR3 has 15 amino acids.

The chain recombines TRBV6-5 with TRBJ2-3; D not certain. This CDR3 has 15 residues. CDR1 MNHEY and CDR2 SVGAGI come from the germline V gene. Between the trimmed V and J ends, which lost 5 bases and 2 bases, there was a span of 14 bases. CDR3 sequence: CASSMRTKLTDTQYF. CDR3 bases: TGTGCCAGCAGTATGAGAACGAAACTCACAGATACGCAGTATTTT.

This clone showed up just once. The chain links TRBV6-2 or TRBV6-3 to TRBJ2-7; a weak D match, TRBD2 (5 bases). The CDR3 has 17 residues. CDR1 is MNHEY and CDR2 is SVGEGT in the germline V gene. V was cut by 3 bases and J by 2 bases, with 20 bases left in between. CDR3 bases: TGTGCCAGCAGTTATAGGAGGACGGGAATACTGGCCTACGAGCAGTACTTC. This translates into CASSYRRTGILAYEQYF.

The V call is TRBV28, the J call TRBJ1-2; D unclear. V dropped 5 bases and J dropped 8 bases, with 12 bases sitting between them. Germline CDR1 reads MDHEN; CDR2 reads SYDVKM. This CDR3 is built from 12 residues. The CDR3 DNA sequence: TGTGCCAGCAGTGACCATACGACCGGCTACACCTTC. Residues: CASSDHTTGYTF.

The CDR3 sequence is CASSSLGPNSPLHF. The CDR3 DNA reads as TGTGCCAGCAGTTCCCTAGGACCGAATTCACCCCTCCACTTT. The genes are TRBV6-2 or TRBV6-3 and TRBJ1-6, with D unclear. This CDR3 is built from 14 residues. Trimming removed 4 bases at V and 7 bases at J, with 11 bases between. Germline values: CDR1 MNHEY, CDR2 SVGEGT.

The rearrangement uses TRBV19 and TRBJ1-2; possible D gene TRBD1, 6 bases. The CDR3 has 17 residues. Per the germline V gene, CDR1 is LNHDA and CDR2 is SQIVND (reference sequence). Trimming removed 5 bases at V and 2 bases at J, with 21 bases between. This CDR3 reads CASSATDGQSLNYGYTF. CDR3 bases: TGTGCCAGTAGTGCGACTGACGGACAGTCCTTAAACTATGGCTACACCTTC.

The V call is TRBV18, the J call TRBJ1-6, with a weak D call TRBD1 (5 bases). Trimming shortened V by 3 bases and J by 5 bases, and 8 bases separated the two germline ends. The CDR3 has 14 residues. Germline loops: CDR1 KGHSH, CDR2 LQKENI. The CDR3 here is CASSPGGDNSPLHF. DNA for the CDR3: TGTGCCAGCTCACCGGGAGGGGATAATTCACCCCTCCACTTT.

The chain combines TRBV5-4 with TRBJ2-7, with D tentatively TRBD1 (6 bases). Deletions cut 4 bases from V and 0 bases from J, with 8 bases between. Germline CDR1 is SGHNT and CDR2 is YYREEE (reference sequence). The CDR3 spans 13 residues. As DNA, the CDR3 is TGTGCCAGCAGCCAGGGGAGCTCCTACGAGCAGTACTTC. Its protein product is CASSQGSSYEQYF.